This is a list of T cell receptor beta chains from one sample in a study of CD8 T cells in ankylosing spondylitis. TCRdb called the 5' RACE reads again in MiXCR, with one record for every CDR3 protein. Of 300,000 to 400,000 distinct CDR3 sequences in the sample, about a fifth were seen once. Sequencing was performed on blood, either unsorted or a sorted T cell fraction (not recorded which). The receptors stem from a male donor with ankylosing spondylitis. CDR3s include the opening cysteine and the closing phenylalanine or tryptophan. A D gene is named only where the DNA matches it firmly. Clone size is stated in some rows and not others, as once, few, many or a class when expanded.

size,D,J,V,DNA,CDR3
few,.,TRBJ2-3,TRBV4-3,TGCGCCAGCAGCCAAGAAGTGGCGGCTAGCACAGATACGCAGTATTTT,CASSQEVAASTDTQYF
.,TRBD2,TRBJ2-1,TRBV2,TGTGCCAGCCTAGCGGGCTCCTACAATGAGCAGTTCTTC,CASLAGSYNEQFF
.,TRBD2,TRBJ2-1,TRBV7-8,TGTGCCAGCAGCCCTAGGGGGACTAGCTCCAATGAGCAGTTCTTC,CASSPRGTSSNEQFF
.,.,TRBJ2-1,TRBV7-3,TGTGCCAGCAGCTTACAACCCCGCGGTCCGCAGTTCTTC,CASSLQPRGPQFF
.,.,TRBJ2-5,TRBV6-4,TGTGCCAGCAGTGACTCGTTGGGAGAGACCCAGTACTTC,CASSDSLGETQYF
few,.,TRBJ1-1,TRBV7-8,TGTGCCAGCAGCTTACACGGTAACACTGAAGCTTTCTTT,CASSLHGNTEAFF
.,.,TRBJ2-5,TRBV2,TGTGCCAGCAAAAGGAGCAGCCAAGAGACCCAGTACTTC,CASKRSSQETQYF
few,.,TRBJ1-5,TRBV12-3/TRBV12-4,TGTGCCAGTAGTTGGGGTTTTGGCAATCAGCCCCAGCATTTT,CASSWGFGNQPQHF
few,.,TRBJ2-1,TRBV20-1,TGCAGTGCTGACCTTAGAGGGAAGAGCTCCTACAATGAGCAGTTCTTC,CSADLRGKSSYNEQFF
.,.,TRBJ1-4,TRBV6-5,TGTGCCAGCAGTTACTCGATACAGCCTAATGAAAAACTGTTTTTT,CASSYSIQPNEKLFF
.,TRBD2,TRBJ2-1,TRBV18,TGTGCCAGCTCACCACGCAAAGCGGGAGGGTACTACTCCTACAATGAGCAGTTCTTC,CASSPRKAGGYYSYNEQFF
.,TRBD2,TRBJ2-1,TRBV6-5,TGTGCCAGCAGTTCCCCCGGGACTAGATGGTACAATGAGCAGTTCTTC,CASSSPGTRWYNEQFF
few,TRBD1,TRBJ1-5,TRBV6-6,TGTGCCAGCCGGGACAGAAATCAGCCCCAGCATTTT,CASRDRNQPQHF
.,.,TRBJ2-1,TRBV20-1,TGCAGTGTTCCTCTTCGGGCCCCCATACGGTATGAGCAGTTCTTC,CSVPLRAPIRYEQFF
few,.,TRBJ1-1,TRBV12-3/TRBV12-4,TGTGCCAGCACGTTCGACAGCTCGGGCACTGAAGCTTTCTTT,CASTFDSSGTEAFF
.,.,TRBJ2-7,TRBV18,TGTGCCAGCTCACCAACCGAGGGGGACCTCTACGAGCAGTACTTC,CASSPTEGDLYEQYF
.,.,TRBJ2-6,TRBV29-1,TGCAGCGGATTTAATAAGGCCGGGGCCAACGTCCTGACTTTC,CSGFNKAGANVLTF
few,.,TRBJ2-1,TRBV19,TGTGCCAGTAGTATAAGAAGGAGCCAGAACTCCTACAATGAGCAGTTCTTC,CASSIRRSQNSYNEQFF
.,.,TRBJ2-3,TRBV3-1,TGTGCCAGCAGCCAAGACCCATATACGCAGTATTTT,CASSQDPYTQYF
.,.,TRBJ2-2,TRBV10-1,TGCGCCAGCAGTGAAGGGAAGGGGGAGCTGTTTTTT,CASSEGKGELFF
.,TRBD2,TRBJ2-5,TRBV9,TGTGCCAGCAGCGTAGGGGGGACTAGCCGAGAGACCCAGTACTTC,CASSVGGTSRETQYF
.,TRBD1,TRBJ2-2,TRBV7-3,TGTGCCAGCAGCTGGACAGGGATGAACACCGGGGAGCTGTTTTTT,CASSWTGMNTGELFF
.,.,TRBJ2-3,TRBV9,TGTGCCAGCAGCGTAGATGGAATAGATACGCAGTATTTT,CASSVDGIDTQYF
few,.,TRBJ2-3,TRBV6-6,TGTGCCAGCACGCTGTACGGCACAGATACGCAGTATTTT,CASTLYGTDTQYF
.,.,TRBJ2-4,TRBV27,TGTGCCAGCAGTTCGGCCGAGGTATGGCGAAACATTCAGTACTTC,CASSSAEVWRNIQYF
.,.,TRBJ1-1,TRBV20-1,TGCAGTGCTGGAGGGAGAATTGGCACGAACACTGAAGCTTTCTTT,CSAGGRIGTNTEAFF
.,TRBD1,TRBJ2-7,TRBV14,TGTGCCAGCAGCCAAGTGAATAGGGGGCGCGGCGAGCAGTACTTC,CASSQVNRGRGEQYF
.,TRBD2,TRBJ2-3,TRBV7-8,TGTGCCAGCAGCTTGGGGCGGGAGTTCCCGTATACGCAGTATTTT,CASSLGREFPYTQYF
.,.,TRBJ1-5,TRBV3-1,TGTGCCAGCAGCCAAGATCCAACGGAGAATCAGCCCCAGCATTTT,CASSQDPTENQPQHF
few,.,TRBJ2-7,TRBV19,TGTGCCAGTAGTATCGACGGCGCCAGGCCCGAGCAGTACTTC,CASSIDGARPEQYF
.,.,TRBJ2-1,TRBV9,TGTGCCAGCAGCATTGGGGGCTCCTACAATGAGCAGTTCTTC,CASSIGGSYNEQFF
.,.,TRBJ2-7,TRBV7-2,TGTGCCAGCAGCCAGAACTTTGCAACCTCGTACGAGCAGTACTTC,CASSQNFATSYEQYF
.,TRBD2,TRBJ2-1,TRBV18,TGTGCCAGCTCACCACCAGCGGGAGTGGGAAATGAGCAGTTCTTC,CASSPPAGVGNEQFF
.,TRBD2,TRBJ2-7,TRBV12-3/TRBV12-4,TGTGCCAGCAGTTTAGCCGAGTGGGGCCTAGCGGGAGCGGGGGAGCAGTACTTC,CASSLAEWGLAGAGEQYF
.,.,TRBJ2-3,TRBV4-2,TGTGCCAGCAGCCAAGTCCATCGCACAGATACGCAGTATTTT,CASSQVHRTDTQYF
.,.,TRBJ2-6,TRBV7-2,TGTGCCAGCAGATCGACTGGGGCCAACGTCCTGACTTTC,CASRSTGANVLTF
.,.,TRBJ2-3,TRBV2,TGTGCCAGCAGTGACTCAACGCGCACAGATACGCAGTATTTT,CASSDSTRTDTQYF